This T cell receptor beta chain was observed in a study of T cells in Graves' hyperthyroidism and ophthalmopathy. Study at large: Specimen type is peripheral blood, collected at initial diagnosis prior to any treatment.

With 0 bases removed from V and 8 bases from J, the gap between germline ends came to 7 bases. This CDR3 is built from 12 residues. The germline V gene encodes CDR1 SGHDN and CDR2 FVKESK. The table lists this clonotype with many counts. Using 10 ml of fresh peripheral blood, PBMCs were prepared. Amplification of TCR beta CDR3 regions used RNA as the template. The primer set for the first-round RT-PCR of the TCR CDR3 was HTBI. In TCRdb, the multiplex PCR reads were re-called with MiXCR into one record per CDR3 protein. The profile shows about 59,000 distinct CDR3 sequences, 53% of them singletons. Source material: blood. The sequence derives from a woman between 55 and 75 years old with Graves' ophthalmopathy. This rearrangement joins TRBV14 to TRBJ1-2, with no clear D. CDR3 sequence reads: CASSQDMIGYTF. Here the CDR3 DNA reads TGTGCCAGCAGCCAAGATATGATCGGCTACACCTTC.